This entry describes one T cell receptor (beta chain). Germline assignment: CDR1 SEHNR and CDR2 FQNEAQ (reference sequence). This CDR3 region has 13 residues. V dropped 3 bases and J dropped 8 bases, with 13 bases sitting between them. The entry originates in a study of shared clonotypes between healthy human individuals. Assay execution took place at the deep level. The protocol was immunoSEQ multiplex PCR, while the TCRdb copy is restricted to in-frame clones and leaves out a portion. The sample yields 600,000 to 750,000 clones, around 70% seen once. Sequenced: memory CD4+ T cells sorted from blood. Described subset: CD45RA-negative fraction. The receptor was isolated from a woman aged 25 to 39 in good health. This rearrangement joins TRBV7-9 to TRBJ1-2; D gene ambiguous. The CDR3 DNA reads TGTGCCAGCAGCTTGGGTGAGGAGAGGGGCTACACCTTC. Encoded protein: CASSLGEERGYTF. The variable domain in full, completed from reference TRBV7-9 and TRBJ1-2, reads DTGVSQNPRHKITKRGQNVTFRCDPISEHNRLYWYRQTLGQGPEFLTYFQNEAQLEKSRLLSDRFSAERPKGSFSTLEIQRTEQGDSAMYLCASSLGEERGYTFGSGTRLTVV.